This T cell receptor beta chain emerged from a study of tumor-infiltrating lymphocytes in glioblastoma multiforme. TCRB libraries came from RNA via three nested multiplex PCR rounds. TCRdb analysed the multiplex PCR reads with MiXCR anew, one entry per CDR3 protein. In the table there are roughly 13,000 distinct CDR3 sequences, 64% of which are singletons. The source of this sequence is a male donor with glioblastoma. Source material: brain tumor tissue.

DNA for the CDR3: TGTGCCATCAATGAACAGGGCACAGATACGCAGTATTTT. Protein: CAINEQGTDTQYF. This chain links TRBV10-3 with TRBJ2-3, with D possibly TRBD1 on 5 matching bases. Per the germline V gene, CDR1 is ENHRY and CDR2 is SYGVKD. This CDR3 has 13 amino acids. V dropped 7 bases and J dropped 1 base, with 9 bases sitting between them.